These 9 T cell receptor beta chains came from one sample sequenced in a study of cytomegalovirus exposure and HLA in healthy donors. Primers: 60 Vbeta forward and 13 Jbeta reverse. Here immunoSEQ multiplex PCR was the method, and the copy in TCRdb shows in-frame clones only, minus some. The repertoire holds about 130,000 clones, roughly 72% seen once, with 5.5% to 8% in the top ten. Sequenced sample: PBMCs. These receptors originate from a male donor in good health and CMV-seronegative.

The rearrangement uses TRBV27 and TRBJ2-5; D may be TRBD1 (6 bases). Germline lookup yields CDR1 MNHEY and CDR2 SMNVEV (reference sequence). V lost 7 bases and J lost 2, with 11 bases in between. This CDR3 comprises 13 residues. This CDR3 is CASTPRGQETQYF. CDR3 in DNA: TGTGCCAGCACCCCAAGGGGGCAAGAGACCCAGTACTTC.

V gene TRBV6-5 combines with J gene TRBJ1-1; D is unclear. CDR1 and CDR2 (germline): MNHEY, SVGAGI. V gave up 5 bases and J gave up 2 bases, with 9 bases separating them. The CDR3 is 13 residues long. Written as DNA, the CDR3 is TGTGCCAGCAGTCCCCCTATAAACACTGAAGCTTTCTTT. This encodes CASSPPINTEAFF.

This clone has only one observation. J is TRBJ2-3 and V is TRBV27; tentatively, D is TRBD2 (5 bases). CDR3 length equals 15 residues. Germline V lookup: CDR1 MNHEY, CDR2 SMNVEV (reference sequence). Trimming removed 10 bases from V and 1 base from J, with 18 bases in between. The CDR3 protein is CATSNPLGGTDTQYF. CDR3 nucleotides: TGTGCCACCTCTAACCCCCTCGGGGGCACAGATACGCAGTATTTT.

The DNA of the CDR3 is TGTGCCAGCAGCAAAGATCTCGGACAGTATAGCAATCAGCCCCAGCATTTT. As protein: CASSKDLGQYSNQPQHF. The chain uses TRBV21-1 and TRBJ1-5; the table's D gene call, TRBD1, was not cross checked with the DNA. TRBV21-1 is noted as a pseudogene. The CDR3 sequence is 17 residues long.

The chain recombines TRBV6-6 with TRBJ1-2; D is ambiguous. V was clipped by 6 bases and J by 8 bases, with 16 bases between them. The CDR3 extends over 13 amino acids. Germline CDR1 is MNHNY and CDR2 is SVGAGI (reference sequence). The CDR3 sequence: CASSHPRGEGYTF. The CDR3 region has the DNA TGTGCCAGCAGCCACCCCCGGGGAGAAGGCTACACCTTC.

The chain recombines TRBV2 with TRBJ2-5, with D maybe TRBD1 (5 bases). V was shortened by 1 base and J by 4 bases, with 7 bases between the two germline ends. This CDR3 is built from 13 residues. Germline CDR1 and CDR2: SNHLY and FYNNEI. As DNA, the CDR3 is TGTGCCAGCAGTGAAGGGGGCCGAGAGACCCAGTACTTC. Translated: CASSEGGRETQYF.

The chain uses TRBV29-1 and TRBJ2-5; 14 nucleotides match TRBD2. This CDR3 comprises 16 residues. J gave up 4 bases and V 5 bases, and 9 bases lay outside the gene matches. Germline V CDR1 and CDR2: SQVTM, ANQGSEA. CDR3 bases: TGCAGCGTTTCCGGGACTAGCGGGAGTCTGGGAGAGACCCAGTACTTC. Residues: CSVSGTSGSLGETQYF. The whole variable domain, filled in from reference TRBV29-1 and TRBJ2-5, reads SAVISQKPSRDICQRGTSLTIQCQVDSQVTMMFWYRQQPGQSLTLIATANQGSEATYESGFVIDKFPISRPNLTFSTLTVSNMSPEDSSIYLCSVSGTSGSLGETQYFGPGTRLLVL.

The table lists this clone with a few counts. The chain carries TRBV19 and TRBJ1-2, with D unresolved. Germline V gene data show CDR1 as LNHDA and CDR2 as SQIVND (reference sequence). The V and J ends lost 3 bases and 6 bases respectively, with 14 bases between them. CDR3 size: 14 residues. The CDR3 coding sequence is TGTGCCAGTAGTATGAGGAGAGGAAAAGATGGCTACACCTTC. It specifies CASSMRRGKDGYTF.

The J gene is TRBJ1-1, the V gene TRBV27; D gene unclear. The V gene lost 2 bases and the J gene lost 1 base, with 8 bases spanning the gap. The CDR3 has 14 residues. Per germline, CDR1 MNHEY and CDR2 SMNVEV (reference sequence). CDR3 sequence: CASSLHSRNTEAFF. The CDR3 bases are TGTGCCAGCAGTTTACACAGTAGGAACACTGAAGCTTTCTTT.